Here is one TCR beta chain with its context. This CDR3 contains 17 residues. V trimming: 0 bases; J trimming: 3 bases; junction bases outside the gene matches: 9. Germline values: CDR1 SGDLS, CDR2 YYNGEE. The authors' processing: Nucleated cell number was recorded as an estimate derived from reference gene primer amplification. The data were produced by immunoSEQ multiplex PCR, yet TCRdb's version contains in-frame clones alone and is incomplete. The DNA gave D and trimming, while V, J and clone size come from that table. The profile covers about 97,000 clones, with over 80% appearing a single time and 5.7% taken by the ten largest. The entry originates in a study of blood T cell repertoires in COVID-19. Study-wide background: Donors in the United States, Italy and Spain gave samples during acute or convalescent COVID-19.

The TCR was taken from a man aged 50-60 years with active COVID-19. Material for sequencing was peripheral blood. The V call is TRBV9, the J call TRBJ2-3; 8 bases match TRBD1. The CDR3, as DNA: TGTGCCAGCAGCGTAGGGGTCCGGGACAGGTCGACAGATACGCAGTATTTT. It codes for CASSVGVRDRSTDTQYF.